This TCR beta chain was obtained from a study of regulatory T cells in long-lasting Graves disease. This clonotype was counted between two and nine times. Antigen: not known. The CDR3 consists of 12 residues. The germline V gene has CDR1 SGHTA and CDR2 FQGTGA. V lost 3 bases, J lost 13 bases, and 13 bases lay in between. As for time point: persistent/refractory GD, antithyroid drugs over 5 years with positive TRAb. The TCR library was made from RNA extracted from PBMCs. The patients were drawn from one endocrinology department in Xi'an, China. Study outcomes and limitations: Accuracy may have been reduced by the small sample size.

CDR3 regions were amplified by Arm-PCR using iRepertoire HTBI primers to build TCR beta libraries. Under the authors' procedure: Samples collectively showed approximately 62 TRBV and roughly 15 TRBJ segments. TCRdb re-analysed the multiplex PCR reads in MiXCR, keeping a single row per CDR3 protein. V and J calls and clone size were set by TCRdb, not the authors. The sample has a few hundred thousand distinct CDR3 sequences, roughly a quarter seen once; the top ten hold 26%. Sequenced material: peripheral blood mononuclear cells (PBMCs), taken when the disease was refractory, from a patient treated with antithyroid drugs. The chain uses TRBV7-3 and TRBJ2-1; D gene uncertain. This TCR was sampled from a female donor with Graves disease. CDR3 DNA sequence: TGTGCCAGCAGCTTGGACGGGTATCGTCAGTTCTTC. Protein sequence: CASSLDGYRQFF. Looking up the rest from reference TRBV7-3 and TRBJ2-1 gives the full variable domain: GAGVSQTPSNKVTEKGKYVELRCDPISGHTALYWYRQSLGQGPEFLIYFQGTGAADDSGLPNDRFFAVRPEGSVSTLKIQRTERGDSAVYLCASSLDGYRQFFGPGTRLTVL.